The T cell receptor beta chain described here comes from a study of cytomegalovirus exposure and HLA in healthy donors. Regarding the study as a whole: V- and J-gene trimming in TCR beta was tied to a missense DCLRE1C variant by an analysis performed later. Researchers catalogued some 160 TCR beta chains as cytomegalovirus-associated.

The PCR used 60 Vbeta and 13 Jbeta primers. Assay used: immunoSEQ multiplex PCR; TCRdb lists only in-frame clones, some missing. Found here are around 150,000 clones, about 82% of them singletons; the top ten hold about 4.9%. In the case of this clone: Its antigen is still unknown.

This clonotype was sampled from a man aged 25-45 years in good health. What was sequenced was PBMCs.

CDR3 coding DNA: TGTGCCAGCAGAGAAACGGGTAGCAATCAGCCCCAGCATTTT. This translates into CASRETGSNQPQHF. The rearrangement joins TRBV6-5 to TRBJ1-5, with no clear D. This CDR3 has 14 amino acids. The V end lost 6 bases, the J end lost 0 bases, and 9 bases lay between the germline ends. Germline CDR1 reads MNHEY; CDR2 reads SVGAGI.